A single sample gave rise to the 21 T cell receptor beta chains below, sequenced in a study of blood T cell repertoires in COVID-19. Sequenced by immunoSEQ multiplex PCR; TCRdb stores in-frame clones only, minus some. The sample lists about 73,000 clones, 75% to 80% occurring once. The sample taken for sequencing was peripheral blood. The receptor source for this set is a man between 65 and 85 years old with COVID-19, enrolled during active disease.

The CDR3 sequence is CASSLVPSSYEQYF. In nucleotides, the CDR3 is TGCGCCAGCAGCTTGGTCCCCAGCTCCTACGAGCAGTACTTC. The chain couples TRBV5-1 to TRBJ2-7; D remains ambiguous. The V gene's germline CDR1 is SGHRS and CDR2 YFSETQ. This CDR3 spans 14 amino acids. Trimming cost V 0 bases and J 0 bases, with 7 bases left between them.

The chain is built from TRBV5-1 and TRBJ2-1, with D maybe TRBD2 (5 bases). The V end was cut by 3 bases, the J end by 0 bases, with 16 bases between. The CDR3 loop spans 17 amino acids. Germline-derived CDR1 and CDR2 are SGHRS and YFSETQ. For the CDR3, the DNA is TGCGCCAGCAGCTCAGAGCGGTTCCAGAGCTCCTACAATGAGCAGTTCTTC. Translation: CASSSERFQSSYNEQFF.

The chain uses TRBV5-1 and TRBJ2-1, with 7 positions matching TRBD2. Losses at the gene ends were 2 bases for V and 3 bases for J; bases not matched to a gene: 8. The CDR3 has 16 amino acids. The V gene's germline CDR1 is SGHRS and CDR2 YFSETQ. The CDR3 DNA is TGCGCCAGCAGCTTCGGGGCAGCGGGAAGCTACAATGAGCAGTTCTTC. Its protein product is CASSFGAAGSYNEQFF.

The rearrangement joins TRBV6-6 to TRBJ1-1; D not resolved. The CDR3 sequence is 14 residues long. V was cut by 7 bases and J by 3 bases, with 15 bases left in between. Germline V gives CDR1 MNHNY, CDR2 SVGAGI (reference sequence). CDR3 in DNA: TGTGCCAGCATCGCCAGTCTGGGAGACACTGAAGCTTTCTTT. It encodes CASIASLGDTEAFF.

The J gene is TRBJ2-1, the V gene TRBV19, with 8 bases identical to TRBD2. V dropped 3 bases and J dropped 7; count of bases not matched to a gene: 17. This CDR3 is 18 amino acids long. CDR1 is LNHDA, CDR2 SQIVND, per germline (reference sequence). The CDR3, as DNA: TGTGCCAGTAGTATGCGGGCGGACTCGGGGGGGAAATTAAATGAGCAGTTCTTC. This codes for CASSMRADSGGKLNEQFF.

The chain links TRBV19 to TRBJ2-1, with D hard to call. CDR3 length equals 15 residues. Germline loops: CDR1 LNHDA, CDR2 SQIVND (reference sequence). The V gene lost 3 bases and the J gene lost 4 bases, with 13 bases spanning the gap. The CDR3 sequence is CASSIRVGPYNEQFF. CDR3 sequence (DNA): TGTGCCAGTAGTATCCGTGTTGGGCCGTACAATGAGCAGTTCTTC.

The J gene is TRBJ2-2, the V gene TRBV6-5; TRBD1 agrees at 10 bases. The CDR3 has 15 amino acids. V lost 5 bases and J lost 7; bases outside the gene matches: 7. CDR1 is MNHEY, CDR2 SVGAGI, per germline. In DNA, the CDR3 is TGTGCCAGCAGTCCACCGACAGGGGGCAACGGGGAGCTGTTTTTT. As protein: CASSPPTGGNGELFF.

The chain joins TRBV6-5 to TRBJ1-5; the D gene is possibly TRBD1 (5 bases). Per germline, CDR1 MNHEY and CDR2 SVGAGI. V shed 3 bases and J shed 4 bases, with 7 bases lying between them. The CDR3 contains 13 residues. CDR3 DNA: TGTGCCAGCAGTTATGGGGGGAATCAGCCCCAGCATTTT. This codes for CASSYGGNQPQHF.

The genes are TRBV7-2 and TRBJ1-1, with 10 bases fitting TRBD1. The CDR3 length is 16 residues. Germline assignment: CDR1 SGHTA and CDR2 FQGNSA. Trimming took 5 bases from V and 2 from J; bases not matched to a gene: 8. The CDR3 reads CASSNKKTGGNTEAFF. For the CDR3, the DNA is TGTGCCAGCAGCAATAAAAAGACAGGGGGCAACACTGAAGCTTTCTTT.

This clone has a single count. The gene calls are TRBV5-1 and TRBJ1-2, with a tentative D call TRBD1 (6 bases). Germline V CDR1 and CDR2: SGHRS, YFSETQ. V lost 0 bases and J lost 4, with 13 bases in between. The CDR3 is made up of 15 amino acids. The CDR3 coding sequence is TGCGCCAGCAGCTTGGCAGGAGGGGGGGCCTATGGCTACACCTTC. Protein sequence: CASSLAGGGAYGYTF.

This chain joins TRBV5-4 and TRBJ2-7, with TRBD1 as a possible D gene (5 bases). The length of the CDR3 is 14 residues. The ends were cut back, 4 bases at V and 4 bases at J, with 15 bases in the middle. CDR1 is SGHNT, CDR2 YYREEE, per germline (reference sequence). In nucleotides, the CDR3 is TGTGCCAGCAGCCCCGGGTGGGGCCCGTACGAGCAGTACTTC. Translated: CASSPGWGPYEQYF.

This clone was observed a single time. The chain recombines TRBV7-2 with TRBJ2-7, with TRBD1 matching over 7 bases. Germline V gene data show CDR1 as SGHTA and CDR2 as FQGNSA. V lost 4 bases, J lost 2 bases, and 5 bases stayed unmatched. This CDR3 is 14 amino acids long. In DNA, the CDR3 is TGTGCCAGCAGCTCGACCGGGACAGCCTACGAGCAGTACTTC. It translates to CASSSTGTAYEQYF. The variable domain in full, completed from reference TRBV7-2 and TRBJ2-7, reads GAGVSQSPSNKVTEKGKDVELRCDPISGHTALYWYRQSLGQGLEFLIYFQGNSAPDKSGLPSDRFSAERTGGSVSTLTIQRTQQEDSAVYLCASSSTGTAYEQYFGPGTRLTVT.

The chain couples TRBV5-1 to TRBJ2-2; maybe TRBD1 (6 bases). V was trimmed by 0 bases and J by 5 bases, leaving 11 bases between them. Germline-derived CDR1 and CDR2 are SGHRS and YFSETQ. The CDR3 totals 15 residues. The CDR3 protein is CASSLAGAQTGELFF. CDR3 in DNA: TGCGCCAGCAGCTTGGCAGGGGCTCAGACCGGGGAGCTGTTTTTT.

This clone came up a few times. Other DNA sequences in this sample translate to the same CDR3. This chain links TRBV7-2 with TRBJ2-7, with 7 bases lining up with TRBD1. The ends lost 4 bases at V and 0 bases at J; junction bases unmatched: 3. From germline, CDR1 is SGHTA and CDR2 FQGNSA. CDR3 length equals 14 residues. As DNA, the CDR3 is TGTGCCAGCAGCTCAGGGGGTTCCTCCTACGAGCAGTACTTC. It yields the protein CASSSGGSSYEQYF. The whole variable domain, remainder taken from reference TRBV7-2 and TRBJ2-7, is GAGVSQSPSNKVTEKGKDVELRCDPISGHTALYWYRQSLGQGLEFLIYFQGNSAPDKSGLPSDRFSAERTGGSVSTLTIQRTQQEDSAVYLCASSSGGSSYEQYFGPGTRLTVT.

In nucleotides, the CDR3 is TGTGCCAGCACACCCCCAGGCGGGAGGAGCTACGAGCAGTACTTC. It is translated as CASTPPGGRSYEQYF. The chain employs TRBV5-4 and TRBJ2-7, with 8 bases fitting TRBD2. The V gene's germline CDR1 is SGHNT and CDR2 YYREEE (reference sequence). The trim removed 6 bases at V and 3 bases at J, leaving 11 bases unmatched. The length of the CDR3 is 15 residues.

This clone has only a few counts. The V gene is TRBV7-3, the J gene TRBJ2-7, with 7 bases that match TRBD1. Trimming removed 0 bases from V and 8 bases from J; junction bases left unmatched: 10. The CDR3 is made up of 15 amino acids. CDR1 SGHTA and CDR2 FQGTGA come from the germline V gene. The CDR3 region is CASSLTGVGQEKQYF. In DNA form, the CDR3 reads TGTGCCAGCAGCTTAACGGGAGTCGGACAGGAGAAGCAGTACTTC.

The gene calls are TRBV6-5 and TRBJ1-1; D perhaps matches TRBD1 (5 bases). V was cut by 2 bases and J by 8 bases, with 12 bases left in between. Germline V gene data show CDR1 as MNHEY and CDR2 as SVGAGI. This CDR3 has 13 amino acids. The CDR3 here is CASSYARDREAFF. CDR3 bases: TGTGCCAGCAGTTACGCACGAGACAGAGAAGCTTTCTTT.

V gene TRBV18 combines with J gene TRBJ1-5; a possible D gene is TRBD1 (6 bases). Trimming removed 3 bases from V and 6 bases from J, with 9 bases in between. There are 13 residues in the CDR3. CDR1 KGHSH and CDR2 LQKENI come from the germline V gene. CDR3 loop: CASSPDRTQPQHF. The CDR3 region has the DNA TGTGCCAGCTCACCCGACAGGACTCAGCCCCAGCATTTT.

DNA for the CDR3: TGTGCCACCAGCAGATCTTATACGGCGCGGTCCATCACAGATACGCAGTATTTT. Translating it yields CATSRSYTARSITDTQYF. The genes are TRBV15 and TRBJ2-3; no definite D call. Germline V gene sequence: CDR1 LNHNV, CDR2 YYDKDF (reference sequence). The CDR3 sequence is 18 residues long. The V and J ends lost 2 bases and 2 bases respectively, with 20 bases between them. The whole variable domain, remainder taken from reference TRBV15 and TRBJ2-3, is DAMVIQNPRYQVTQFGKPVTLSCSQTLNHNVMYWYQQKSSQAPKLLFHYYDKDFNNEADTPDNFQSRRPNTSFCFLDIRSPGLGDTAMYLCATSRSYTARSITDTQYFGPGTRLTVL.

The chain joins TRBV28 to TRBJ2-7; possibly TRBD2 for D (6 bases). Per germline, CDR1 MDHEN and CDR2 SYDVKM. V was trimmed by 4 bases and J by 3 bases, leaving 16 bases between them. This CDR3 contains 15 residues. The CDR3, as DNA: TGTGCCAGCAGTTCTCCCCCACTAGCAGTCTACGAGCAGTACTTC. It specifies CASSSPPLAVYEQYF.

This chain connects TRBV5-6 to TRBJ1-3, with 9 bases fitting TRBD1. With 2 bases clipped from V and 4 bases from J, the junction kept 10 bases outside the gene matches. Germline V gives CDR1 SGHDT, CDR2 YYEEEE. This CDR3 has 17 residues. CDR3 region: CASSFPPYRGQGNTIYF. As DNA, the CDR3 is TGTGCCAGCAGCTTTCCCCCTTACAGGGGGCAAGGAAACACCATATATTTT.